Below, 2 T cell receptor beta chains from the same sample are listed, as sequenced in a study of blood T cell repertoires in COVID-19. Produced via immunoSEQ multiplex PCR; TCRdb's table is partial and in-frame only. The sample includes around 120,000 clones, less than 75% of them seen just once. Sequencing was carried out using peripheral blood. These receptors all come from a human donor with acute or convalescent COVID-19. The donor label of this sample is uncertain.

V usage is TRBV12-3 or TRBV12-4 and J usage is TRBJ1-2; tentative D call: TRBD1 (6 bases). Trimming stripped 5 bases from V and 5 bases from J, with 12 bases between. This CDR3 is built from 13 residues. The CDR3 loop reads CASSPGQTYGYTF. CDR3 DNA: TGTGCCAGCAGTCCAGGACAGACGTATGGCTACACCTTC.

This clone showed up just once. The rearrangement joins TRBV20-1 to TRBJ1-1; D is perhaps TRBD1 (5 bases). With 3 bases removed from V and 1 base from J, the gap between germline ends came to 12 bases. This CDR3 region has 14 residues. Germline lookup yields CDR1 DFQATT and CDR2 SNEGSKA (reference sequence). For the CDR3, the DNA is TGCAGTGCTAGTCCTTATACAGGGAACACTGAAGCTTTCTTT. Its protein is CSASPYTGNTEAFF.